A selection of T cell receptor beta chains follows, all from one sample in a study of Ad26.COV2.S vaccination and SARS-CoV-2 variants. This table comes from immunoSEQ multiplex PCR, and its TCRdb copy is limited to in-frame clones, with some not included. The profile shows a few hundred thousand clones, 85% to 90% of them singletons. The input for sequencing was peripheral blood, taken in a trial of Ad26.COV2.S vaccine versus placebo. The receptors originated from a person aged 18-65 years who received the Ad26.COV2.S COVID-19 vaccine or a placebo. CDR3s include the opening cysteine and the closing phenylalanine or tryptophan. Fields, in order: CDR3 length, J gene, clone size, D gene, V gene, CDR3 protein, CDR3 DNA. The D gene is left open where the match is weak. Part of the rows lack a size; the others show once, few, many or a class for expanded clones.

>11|TRBJ1-2|few|-|TRBV9
CASGGTYGYTF
TGTGCCAGCGGGGGGACCTATGGCTACACCTTC
>11|TRBJ1-2|-|-|TRBV12-3/TRBV12-4
CASRYRDRYTF
TGTGCCAGCAGGTACAGGGATCGCTACACCTTC
>14|TRBJ2-5|-|-|TRBV9
CASSPQGPQETQYF
TGTGCCAGCAGCCCCCAGGGACCCCAAGAGACCCAGTACTTC
>15|TRBJ1-5|once|-|TRBV19
CASQYHSRGNQPQHF
TGTGCCAGTCAATACCATTCAAGGGGCAATCAGCCCCAGCATTTT
>14|TRBJ1-3|-|-|TRBV5-4
CASSFGSPGNTIYF
TGTGCCAGCAGCTTCGGTTCGCCCGGAAACACCATATATTTT
>14|TRBJ2-5|-|-|TRBV5-6
CASSPQRGSETQYF
TGTGCCAGCAGCCCACAAAGGGGATCAGAGACCCAGTACTTC
>16|TRBJ2-5|-|TRBD1|TRBV30
CAWTRGQGIGQETQYF
TGTGCCTGGACAAGGGGACAGGGAATCGGTCAAGAGACCCAGTACTTC
>14|TRBJ1-4|-|-|TRBV5-4
CASSFVPEGRKLFF
TGTGCCAGCAGCTTTGTCCCGGAGGGTAGAAAACTGTTTTTT
>15|TRBJ1-6|few|-|TRBV25-1
CASSEGGIYNSPLHF
TGTGCCAGCAGTGAAGGGGGAATCTATAATTCACCCCTCCACTTT
>13|TRBJ2-7|-|TRBD1|TRBV12-3/TRBV12-4
CASSIGTAYEQYF
TGTGCCAGCAGTATCGGGACAGCCTACGAGCAGTACTTC
>12|TRBJ2-7|-|-|TRBV2
CASSEGPYEQYF
TGTGCCAGCAGTGAAGGCCCCTACGAGCAGTACTTC
>15|TRBJ2-2|-|-|TRBV15
CATSRDEGNTGELFF
TGTGCCACCAGCAGAGATGAAGGCAATACCGGGGAGCTGTTTTTT
>14|TRBJ2-7|few|TRBD1|TRBV13
CASSPGQSSYEQYF
TGTGCCAGCAGCCCGGGACAGAGCTCCTACGAGCAGTACTTC
>15|TRBJ2-3|-|TRBD2|TRBV3-1/TRBV3-2
CASSLRGASTDTQYF
TGTGCCAGCAGCTTGCGGGGGGCGAGCACAGATACGCAGTATTTT
>15|TRBJ2-7|-|TRBD1|TRBV28
CASSFSQGISYEQYF
TGTGCCAGCAGTTTTTCACAGGGGATCTCCTACGAGCAGTACTTC
>21|TRBJ1-5|-|-|TRBV29-1
CSVRRHHTWTALKYSNQPQHF
TGCAGCGTACGAAGACATCATACGTGGACAGCCCTGAAGTATAGCAATCAGCCCCAGCATTTT
>14|TRBJ2-7|-|TRBD1|TRBV15
CATSRDRVTHEQYF
TGTGCCACCAGCAGGGACAGGGTTACCCACGAGCAGTACTTC
>15|TRBJ1-3|-|TRBD1|TRBV3-1/TRBV3-2
CASSPTGRSGNTIYF
TGTGCCAGCAGCCCGACAGGGCGCTCTGGAAACACCATATATTTT
>14|TRBJ1-2|once|-|TRBV28
CASSAGWVRNGYTF
TGTGCCAGCAGTGCCGGATGGGTGCGGAATGGCTACACCTTC
>16|TRBJ1-1|-|-|TRBV7-2
CASSLVVRTMNTEAFF
TGTGCCAGCAGCTTAGTGGTTAGGACTATGAACACTGAAGCTTTCTTT
>16|TRBJ2-5|-|-|TRBV7-9
CASSQGGGKRRETQYF
TGTGCCAGCAGCCAGGGGGGTGGAAAGCGGCGGGAGACCCAGTACTTC
>14|TRBJ2-3|-|-|TRBV5-5
CASSLGQRVDTQYF
TGTGCCAGCAGCTTGGGACAAAGGGTAGATACGCAGTATTTT
>14|TRBJ2-7|-|-|TRBV11-1
CASSYGTHTYEQYF
TGTGCCAGCAGCTACGGGACACACACTTACGAGCAGTACTTC
>19|TRBJ1-6|once|TRBD1|TRBV6-6
CASSRMERTGSSYNSPLHF
TGTGCCAGCAGTCGAATGGAACGGACAGGGAGCTCCTATAATTCACCCCTCCACTTT
>13|TRBJ1-6|-|-|TRBV5-1
CASSSEGYSPLHF
TGCGCCAGCAGTTCAGAAGGGTATTCACCCCTCCACTTT
>13|TRBJ2-7|-|TRBD1|TRBV29-1
CSASGTGSYEQYF
TGCAGCGCCTCCGGGACAGGGTCCTACGAGCAGTACTTC
>13|TRBJ1-2|-|-|TRBV9
CASSKREEDGYTF
TGTGCCAGCAGCAAACGGGAGGAGGATGGCTACACCTTC
>14|TRBJ2-7|once|TRBD1|TRBV25-1
CASSDTGGPYEQYF
TGTGCCAGCAGTGATACAGGGGGGCCTTACGAGCAGTACTTC
>13|TRBJ2-3|-|-|TRBV12-3/TRBV12-4
CASSRVPPDTQYF
TGTGCCAGCAGCCGGGTACCGCCAGATACGCAGTATTTT
>11|TRBJ2-7|few|-|TRBV10-3
CAIRTGGEQYF
TGTGCCATCAGGACTGGGGGGGAGCAGTACTTC
>16|TRBJ2-2|-|-|TRBV7-9
CASSPQDAIGTGELFF
TGTGCCAGCAGCCCACAGGACGCCATTGGCACCGGGGAGCTGTTTTTT
>16|TRBJ1-4|-|-|TRBV4-1
CASSLWGGLIGEKLFF
TGCGCCAGCAGCCTATGGGGGGGACTAATAGGAGAAAAACTGTTTTTT
>14|TRBJ2-7|-|TRBD2|TRBV15
CATGASGGSYEQYF
TGTGCCACCGGGGCCAGCGGGGGGTCCTACGAGCAGTACTTC
>13|TRBJ2-2|-|-|TRBV7-2
CASRLQNTGELFF
TGTGCCAGCAGACTACAGAACACCGGGGAGCTGTTTTTT
>15|TRBJ1-3|-|TRBD1|TRBV5-1
CASSSTGGSGNTIYF
TGCGCCAGCAGCTCTACAGGGGGCAGTGGAAACACCATATATTTT